Listed below are T cell receptor beta chains from one sample, sequenced in a study of neurological immune-mediated disorders. Using its own MiXCR run on the 5' RACE reads, TCRdb lists one record per CDR3 protein. The table has fewer than 20,000 distinct CDR3 sequences, 11% to 15% seen once. Sequencing was performed on CD4+ T cells from blood. Receptors originate from an older woman with HTLV-1-associated myelopathy (HAM/TSP). Each CDR3 is given with its conserved first and last residue. The D gene is left open where the match is weak. Clone size is given for some rows only: seen once, a few or many times, or a class if the clone is expanded.

TGTGCCAGCAGCTTGGATCTAGGCTTCTACGAGCAGTACTTC,CASSLDLGFYEQYF,many,TRBV5-4,NA,TRBJ2-7
TGCGCCAGCAGCGCTTATCAGGGGAAAGGAGGCTACACCTTC,CASSAYQGKGGYTF,NA,TRBV5-1,NA,TRBJ1-2
TGCGCCAGCAGCTTTTCAGACCCGGGGTACTATGGCTACACCTTC,CASSFSDPGYYGYTF,medium-sized,TRBV5-1,NA,TRBJ1-2
TGTGCCAGCATCTACCCGGACCGGATCTATAATTCACCCCTCCACTTT,CASIYPDRIYNSPLHF,many,TRBV7-2,NA,TRBJ1-6
TGTGCCAGCAGTTTAGATGTTGGGCTAGGCCTGAATGAGCAGTTCTTC,CASSLDVGLGLNEQFF,NA,TRBV12-3/TRBV12-4,NA,TRBJ2-1
TGTGCCATCAGTGACCCGTACCGGGGGGGGGGCACTGAAGCTTTCTTT,CAISDPYRGGGTEAFF,many,TRBV10-3,NA,TRBJ1-1
TGCGCCAGCAGCTGGAGCTCTGGGGCCAACGTCCTGACTTTC,CASSWSSGANVLTF,many,TRBV5-1,NA,TRBJ2-6
TGCAGCGTGGCCAGGGGTTCGAACACTGAAGCTTTCTTT,CSVARGSNTEAFF,many,TRBV29-1,NA,TRBJ1-1
TGTGCCAGCAGCCAAGAGACAGAGCCCACAGATACGCAGTATTTT,CASSQETEPTDTQYF,once,TRBV3-1,NA,TRBJ2-3
TGTGCCAGCAGGACTGGACAGCCGTACCAAGAGACCCAGTACTTC,CASRTGQPYQETQYF,NA,TRBV6-5,NA,TRBJ2-5
TGCAGTGCTAGGGCCTTCAGGGATGAGCAGTTCTTC,CSARAFRDEQFF,many,TRBV20-1,NA,TRBJ2-1
TGTGCCAGCAGTCCTTGGACTAGTGGCAATGAGCAGTTCTTC,CASSPWTSGNEQFF,many,TRBV2,TRBD2,TRBJ2-1
TGCGCCAGCAGCTTGGGGGGAATAGCGGGAGCCAACGAGCAGTACTTC,CASSLGGIAGANEQYF,medium-sized,TRBV5-1,TRBD2,TRBJ2-7
TGCGCCAGCAGCCAGTTAACCAGGAAACCTCCCTATGGCTACACCTTC,CASSQLTRKPPYGYTF,many,TRBV4-1,NA,TRBJ1-2
TGTGCCAGCAGTATACGACAGGGAGGGTCTCGGTACTTC,CASSIRQGGSRYF,many,TRBV12-3/TRBV12-4,NA,TRBJ2-4
TGTGCCATCCAGGGCGTAGATACCAAAGGCGGGGAGCTGTTTTTT,CAIQGVDTKGGELFF,many,TRBV10-3,NA,TRBJ2-2
TGTGCCAGCAGCTTAGGGTCCGGTACGCAGTATTTT,CASSLGSGTQYF,many,TRBV7-2,NA,TRBJ2-3
TGTGCAAGCAGTAACAGCGGGGGGCCCCCAGGGACAGATACGCAGTATTTT,CASSNSGGPPGTDTQYF,NA,TRBV12-3/TRBV12-4,TRBD2,TRBJ2-3
TGTGCCAGCTCACCAAGAGCAGAAGGAGACGAGCAGTACTTC,CASSPRAEGDEQYF,many,TRBV18,NA,TRBJ2-7
TGCGCCAGCAGCCCCGGGAATCGCAGGGATGAGACCCAGTACTTC,CASSPGNRRDETQYF,many,TRBV5-1,NA,TRBJ2-5
TGCAGTGCTGACAGGGATAATGAAGCTTTCTTT,CSADRDNEAFF,many,TRBV20-1,TRBD1,TRBJ1-1
TGTGCCAGCAGCAGCGACGAGGGCTCCTACGAGCAGTACTTC,CASSSDEGSYEQYF,many,TRBV7-9,NA,TRBJ2-7
TGCAGCGTTGCGTTCCCAAATCAGGCCTATTTCTATGGCTACACCTTC,CSVAFPNQAYFYGYTF,many,TRBV29-1,NA,TRBJ1-2
TGTGCCAGCAGCTCGCCGGGACAGGGACTATGGACCGGGGAGCTGTTTTTT,CASSSPGQGLWTGELFF,many,TRBV7-2,TRBD1,TRBJ2-2
TGTGCCAGCAGTAACCCGGGACGGCTAAATTCACCCCTCCACTTT,CASSNPGRLNSPLHF,few,TRBV5-5,NA,TRBJ1-6
TGTGCCAGCAGCTTAGAGGGGACAGGAAATCAGCCCCAGCATTTT,CASSLEGTGNQPQHF,many,TRBV7-2,TRBD1,TRBJ1-5
TGTGCCAGCAGTTACACGCCCCCCTACGAGCAGTACTTC,CASSYTPPYEQYF,many,TRBV6-2/TRBV6-3,NA,TRBJ2-7
TGTGCCAGCAGCCACAATTTAGACAGCACTGAAGCTTTCTTT,CASSHNLDSTEAFF,many,TRBV14,NA,TRBJ1-1
TGTGCCTGGAGTGTACTAGAAAACATTCAGTACTTC,CAWSVLENIQYF,many,TRBV30,NA,TRBJ2-4
TGCAGTGCTAGGGGTGGGCAGCGTGGGTCCTACGATCAGTACTTC,CSARGGQRGSYDQYF,NA,TRBV20-1,NA,TRBJ2-7
TGCAGTGCTAGACCGGCAGATACGCAGTATTTT,CSARPADTQYF,NA,TRBV20-1,NA,TRBJ2-3
TGTGCCAGCAGCCCGTGGGACGGACATAATGAAAAACTGTTTTTT,CASSPWDGHNEKLFF,many,TRBV9,NA,TRBJ1-4
TGCAGTGCTAGAGATTCCGTAGCGTTTGGGACCCAGTACTTC,CSARDSVAFGTQYF,many,TRBV20-1,NA,TRBJ2-5
TGTGCCAGCAGCCAAGGGTTAGCTTATAGCAATCAGCCCCAGCATTTT,CASSQGLAYSNQPQHF,many,TRBV3-1,NA,TRBJ1-5
TGCAGCGTGTCTACAGGGGCCGGTAGCTATGGCTACACCTTC,CSVSTGAGSYGYTF,many,TRBV29-1,TRBD1,TRBJ1-2
TGTGCCAGCAGCTTATCCCCGACGCTCTCTGCGCTCGGCTACACCTTC,CASSLSPTLSALGYTF,many,TRBV7-9,NA,TRBJ1-2
TGTGCCAGCAGTGTCACAGGGAACTATGGCTACACCTTC,CASSVTGNYGYTF,medium-sized,TRBV6-5,NA,TRBJ1-2
TGTGCCAGCAGTTACTACCCCCCCGGGGGCATCACAGATACGCAGTATTTT,CASSYYPPGGITDTQYF,many,TRBV6-5,NA,TRBJ2-3
TGTGCCAGCAGCTTAGTAACAGGGAGCAGGGCTAGCGGGAGACTATCCCCAGATACGCAGTATTTT,CASSLVTGSRASGRLSPDTQYF,many,TRBV11-2,TRBD2,TRBJ2-3
TGTGCCAGCAGCGCTAGCGATAACTCCTACGAGCAGTACTTC,CASSASDNSYEQYF,many,TRBV9,NA,TRBJ2-7
TGTGCCAGCAGTGACCTACAGGGGAATCTGAACACTGAAGCTTTCTTT,CASSDLQGNLNTEAFF,many,TRBV25-1,TRBD1,TRBJ1-1
TGTGCCAGCAGTGGGACGACGGCCACTGAAGCTTTCTTT,CASSGTTATEAFF,many,TRBV25-1,NA,TRBJ1-1
TGTGCCAGCAGCTTTACAGGGTTGGAAGAAAAACTGTTTTTT,CASSFTGLEEKLFF,many,TRBV6-1,NA,TRBJ1-4
TGTGCCGGCTCTAAATCGGGCTATGGCTACACCTTC,CAGSKSGYGYTF,many,TRBV12-3/TRBV12-4,NA,TRBJ1-2
TGTGCCAGCAGCTCCCAAAGCGGGGGGGCGATTTCCCGGAACGAGCAGTACTTC,CASSSQSGGAISRNEQYF,many,TRBV7-2,TRBD2,TRBJ2-7
TGCGCCAGCAGCAAACAGGGCGCTAACTACGAGCAGTACTTC,CASSKQGANYEQYF,many,TRBV5-1,NA,TRBJ2-7
TGTGCCAGCACCCGCGGGGCGCGTACTGAAGCTTTCTTT,CASTRGARTEAFF,many,TRBV6-2/TRBV6-3,NA,TRBJ1-1
TGTGCCAGCAGCGAGCTAGGCCGGGAGGATCGCACAGATACGCAGTATTTT,CASSELGREDRTDTQYF,few,TRBV5-6,TRBD2,TRBJ2-3
TGCAGTGCTAGAAAGGGCCAGACGAACACTGAAGCTTTCTTT,CSARKGQTNTEAFF,many,TRBV20-1,NA,TRBJ1-1
TGTGCCAGCAGCCCCTTCGTACAGGGGTCCTATGGCTACACCTTC,CASSPFVQGSYGYTF,many,TRBV3-1,TRBD1,TRBJ1-2